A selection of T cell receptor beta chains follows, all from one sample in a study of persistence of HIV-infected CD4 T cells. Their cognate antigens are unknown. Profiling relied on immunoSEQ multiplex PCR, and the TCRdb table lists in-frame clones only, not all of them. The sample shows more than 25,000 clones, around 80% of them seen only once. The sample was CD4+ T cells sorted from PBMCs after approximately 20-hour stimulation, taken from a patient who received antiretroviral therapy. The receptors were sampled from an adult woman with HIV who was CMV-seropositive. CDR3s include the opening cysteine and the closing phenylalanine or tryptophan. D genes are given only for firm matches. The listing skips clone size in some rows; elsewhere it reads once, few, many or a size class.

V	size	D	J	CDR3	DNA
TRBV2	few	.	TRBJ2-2	CASSEFAENTGELFF	TGTGCCAGCAGTGAATTTGCGGAGAACACCGGGGAGCTGTTTTTT
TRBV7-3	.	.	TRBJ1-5	CASSLRGSQPQHF	TGTGCCAGCAGCTTACGGGGTAGTCAGCCCCAGCATTTT
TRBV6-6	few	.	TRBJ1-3	CASSKDGGSGNTIYF	TGTGCCAGCAGTAAGGACGGAGGCTCTGGAAACACCATATATTTT
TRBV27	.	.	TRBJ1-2	CASGPGGRGYTF	TGTGCCAGTGGCCCAGGTGGGCGGGGCTACACCTTC
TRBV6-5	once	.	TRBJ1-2	CASSTRQDGYTF	TGTGCCAGCAGTACCCGACAGGATGGCTACACCTTC
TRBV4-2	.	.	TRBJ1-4	CASSAAQKNEKLFF	TGTGCCAGCAGCGCTGCACAGAAAAATGAAAAACTGTTTTTT
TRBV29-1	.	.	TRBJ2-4	CSAEITGNIQYF	TGCAGCGCCGAAATAACCGGGAACATTCAGTACTTC
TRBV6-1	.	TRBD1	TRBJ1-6	CASSEMGTGGSSPLHF	TGTGCCAGCAGTGAAATGGGGACAGGGGGAAGTTCACCCCTCCACTTT
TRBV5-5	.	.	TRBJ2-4	CASSLRPDEDIQYF	TGTGCCAGCAGCTTGCGGCCAGATGAGGACATTCAGTACTTC
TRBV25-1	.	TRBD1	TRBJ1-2	CASMTGFVGYTF	TGTGCCAGTATGACAGGGTTTGTTGGCTACACCTTC
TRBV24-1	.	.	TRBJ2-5	CATSGIGETQYF	TGTGCCACCAGTGGAATCGGGGAGACCCAGTACTTC
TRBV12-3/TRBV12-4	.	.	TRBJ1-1	CASSLGYTAFF	TGTGCCAGCAGTTTAGGGTATACAGCTTTCTTT
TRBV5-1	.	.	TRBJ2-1	CASSLDQGGGNEQFF	TGCGCCAGCAGCCTCGACCAAGGAGGCGGCAATGAGCAGTTCTTC
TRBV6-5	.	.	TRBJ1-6	CASSYSLSNYSPLHF	TGTGCCAGCAGTTACTCGCTTTCGAATTATTCACCCCTCCACTTT
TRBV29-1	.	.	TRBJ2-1	CSGLRGLGGNEQFF	TGCAGCGGCCTCCGGGGCCTCGGGGGCAATGAGCAGTTCTTC
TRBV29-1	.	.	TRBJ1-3	CSVTQNNGNTIYF	TGCAGCGTGACCCAGAATAATGGAAACACCATATATTTT
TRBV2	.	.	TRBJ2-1	CASSVQGREQFF	TGTGCCAGCAGCGTTCAGGGCCGTGAGCAGTTCTTC
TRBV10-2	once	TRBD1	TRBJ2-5	CASRGQGRETQYF	TGCGCCAGCAGGGGACAGGGTCGGGAGACCCAGTACTTC
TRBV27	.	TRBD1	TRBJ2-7	CASGRGQGAVEQYF	TGTGCCAGCGGACGGGGACAGGGAGCAGTCGAGCAGTACTTC
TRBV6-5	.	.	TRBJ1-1	CASTRSFSGGTEAFF	TGTGCCAGCACTAGGTCCTTCTCAGGAGGTACTGAAGCTTTCTTT
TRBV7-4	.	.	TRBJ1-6	CASLAGLSPLGNSPLHF	TGTGCCAGCTTAGCGGGGTTATCTCCTCTGGGGAATTCACCCCTCCACTTT
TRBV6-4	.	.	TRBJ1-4	CASSDSRHSF	TGTGCCAGCAGTGACTCGAGGCACAGTTTT
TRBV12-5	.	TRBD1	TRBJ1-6	CASGSGQGASPSYNSPLHF	TGTGCTAGTGGTTCCGGACAGGGGGCATCCCCCTCCTATAATTCACCCCTCCACTTT
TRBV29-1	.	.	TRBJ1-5	CSVAGTNQPQHF	TGCAGCGTTGCCGGGACCAATCAGCCCCAGCATTTT
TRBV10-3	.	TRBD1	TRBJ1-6	CAITHRGRVVKAFNSPLHF	TGTGCCATCACCCACAGGGGGCGCGTTGTTAAAGCCTTTAATTCACCCCTCCACTTT
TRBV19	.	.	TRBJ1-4	CASSIVGAEKLFF	TGTGCCAGTAGTATTGTCGGGGCCGAAAAACTGTTTTTT
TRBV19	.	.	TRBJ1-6	CASSNQGGSPLHF	TGTGCCAGTAGTAATCAGGGCGGATCACCCCTCCACTTT